The T cell receptor beta chain described here comes from a study of early T cells in non-severe SARS-CoV-2 infection (dated by TCRdb to about 2021). Regarding the research as a whole: Bulk RNA from unsorted whole blood was used for TCR sequencing, so alpha and beta chains could not be paired.

A remark on this clonotype: Its antigen has not been determined. Qualities for individual bases were not recorded, and no much larger clone is one base off.

The library relied on 5' RACE. Data came from a NextSeq 500. In the TCR library protocol, unique molecular identifiers were attached to individual cDNA molecules to correct for PCR bias and sequencing error. Both TCR alpha and beta chains were sequenced, and tight co-correlation was observed between alpha and beta sequence abundances in each sample. In the original analysis: Decombinator V4 was used to annotate the V gene, J gene and CDR3 of the TCR sequences. Expanded TCRs were defined as changing significantly between any two time points under a Poisson model with p below 0.0001. Abundances of TCRs were expressed as counts per million after normalisation to the total number of TCRs sequenced in each sample. MAIT TCRs were defined by TRAV1-2 paired with TRAJ12, TRAJ20 or TRAJ33, and iNKT TCRs by TRAV10 paired with TRAJ18. VDJdb, accessed on 1 November 2021, was searched for TCRs annotated for CMV, EBV and SARS-CoV-2, and TCRs annotated for more than one antigen were excluded. TCRdb handled the public reads itself, with Q25 trimming in fastp and clone calling in MiXCR, and kept productive beta chains. Records with the same CDR3 protein are collapsed into one entry carrying the most frequent genes and DNA. Clone size and V and J calls follow TCRdb, not the original study. Present in this sample are about 77,000 distinct CDR3 sequences, more than 10% of which were seen just once. In total, the top ten clones hold roughly 15% of the sample.

General study outcomes and caveats: VDJdb matching was skewed toward anti-spike CD8 responses, so virus-specific expansions were likely underestimated and private and CD4 specificities were missed.

Its CDR3 holds 12 amino acids, cysteine through phenylalanine. The retained sequence is limited to the CDR3, 36 bases, with the frame set at the first base. From a lookup of the germline V gene (reference sequence), CDR1 and CDR2 are GTSNPN and SVGIG. Trimming removed 7 bases from V and 7 bases from J; the gene matches leave 7 bases unexplained. Set within a cohort of healthcare workers in London, UK, this nested case-control study involved weekly PCR testing of nasopharyngeal swabs along with blood sampling. Healthcare workers were enrolled in the week of the UK lockdown, from 23 to 31 March 2020, and were followed every week for up to roughly 15 weeks.

The sequencing here drew on whole blood, taken at baseline. This clonotype originated in an adult who was a healthcare worker with PCR-confirmed SARS-CoV-2 infection or an uninfected control (not recorded which). The donor label of this sample is uncertain. The receptor chain draws on TRBV30 and TRBJ1-5; TRBD1 fits 7 bases in the junction. The sequence in DNA is TGTGCCTACTCACAGGGGAAACAGCCCCAGCATTTT. This yields the protein CAYSQGKQPQHF.